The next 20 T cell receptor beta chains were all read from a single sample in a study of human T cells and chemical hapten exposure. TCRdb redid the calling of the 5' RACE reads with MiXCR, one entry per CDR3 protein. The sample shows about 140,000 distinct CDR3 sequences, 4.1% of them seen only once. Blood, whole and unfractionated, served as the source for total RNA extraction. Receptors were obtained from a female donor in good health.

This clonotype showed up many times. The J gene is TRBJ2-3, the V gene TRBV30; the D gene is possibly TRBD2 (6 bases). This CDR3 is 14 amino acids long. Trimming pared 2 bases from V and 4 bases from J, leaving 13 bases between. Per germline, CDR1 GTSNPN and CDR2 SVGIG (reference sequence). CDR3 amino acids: CAWSLTSPSDTQYF. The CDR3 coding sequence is TGTGCCTGGAGTCTAACTAGCCCCTCAGATACGCAGTATTTT.

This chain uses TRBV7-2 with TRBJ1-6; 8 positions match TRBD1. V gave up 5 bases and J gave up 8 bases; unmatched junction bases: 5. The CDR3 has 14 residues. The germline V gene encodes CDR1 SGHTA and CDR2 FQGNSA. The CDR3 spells CASSPDRGHSPLHF. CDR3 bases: TGTGCCAGCAGCCCTGACAGGGGTCATTCACCCCTCCACTTT.

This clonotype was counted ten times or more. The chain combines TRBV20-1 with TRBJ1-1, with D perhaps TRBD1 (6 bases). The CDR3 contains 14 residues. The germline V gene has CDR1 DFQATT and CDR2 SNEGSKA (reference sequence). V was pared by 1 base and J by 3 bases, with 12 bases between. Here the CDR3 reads CSARGGADDTEAFF. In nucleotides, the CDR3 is TGCAGTGCTAGAGGGGGGGCGGATGACACTGAAGCTTTCTTT.

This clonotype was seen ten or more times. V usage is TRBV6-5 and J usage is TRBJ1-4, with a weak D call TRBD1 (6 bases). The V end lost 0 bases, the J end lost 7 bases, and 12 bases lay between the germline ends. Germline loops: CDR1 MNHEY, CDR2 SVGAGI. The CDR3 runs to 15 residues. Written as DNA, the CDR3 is TGTGCCAGCAGTTACTCGGCAGGGGCGGGTGAAAAACTGTTTTTT. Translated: CASSYSAGAGEKLFF.

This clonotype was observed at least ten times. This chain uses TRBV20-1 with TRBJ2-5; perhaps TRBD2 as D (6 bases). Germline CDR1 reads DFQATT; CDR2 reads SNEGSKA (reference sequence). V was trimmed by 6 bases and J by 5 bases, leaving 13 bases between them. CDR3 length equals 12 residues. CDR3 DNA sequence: TGCAGTGCCCTCGGAGGGTGGGAGACCCAGTACTTC. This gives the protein CSALGGWETQYF.

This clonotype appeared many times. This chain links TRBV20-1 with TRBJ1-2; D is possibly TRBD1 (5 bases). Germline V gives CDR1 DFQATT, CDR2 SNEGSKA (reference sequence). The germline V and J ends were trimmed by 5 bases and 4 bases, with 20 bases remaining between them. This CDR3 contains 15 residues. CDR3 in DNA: TGCAGTGCTCCCGGGACTTGGGCCCTGGGCTATGGCTACACCTTC. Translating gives CSAPGTWALGYGYTF.

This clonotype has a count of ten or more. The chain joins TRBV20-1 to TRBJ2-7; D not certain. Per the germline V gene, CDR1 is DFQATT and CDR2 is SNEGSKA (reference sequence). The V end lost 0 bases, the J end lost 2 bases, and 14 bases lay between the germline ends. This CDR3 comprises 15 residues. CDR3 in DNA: TGCAGTGCTAGAGATTTATCAGGTTCCACCTACGAGCAGTACTTC. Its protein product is CSARDLSGSTYEQYF.

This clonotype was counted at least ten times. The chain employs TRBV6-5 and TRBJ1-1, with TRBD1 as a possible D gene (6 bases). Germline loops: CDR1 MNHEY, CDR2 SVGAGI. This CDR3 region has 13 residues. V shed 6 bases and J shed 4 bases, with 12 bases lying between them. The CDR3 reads CASSSQGSTEAFF. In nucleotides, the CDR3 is TGTGCCAGCAGCTCTCAGGGGAGCACTGAAGCTTTCTTT.

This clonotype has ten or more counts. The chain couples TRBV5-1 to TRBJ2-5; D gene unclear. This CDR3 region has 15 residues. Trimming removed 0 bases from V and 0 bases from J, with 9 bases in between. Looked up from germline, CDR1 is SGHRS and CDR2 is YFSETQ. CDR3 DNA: TGCGCCAGCAGCTTGGTCACGGCAGACCAAGAGACCCAGTACTTC. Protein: CASSLVTADQETQYF. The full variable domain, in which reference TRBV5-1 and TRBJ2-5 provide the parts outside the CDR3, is KAGVTQTPRYLIKTRGQQVTLSCSPISGHRSVSWYQQTPGQGLQFLFEYFSETQRNKGNFPGRFSGRQFSNSRSEMNVSTLELGDSALYLCASSLVTADQETQYFGPGTRLLVL.

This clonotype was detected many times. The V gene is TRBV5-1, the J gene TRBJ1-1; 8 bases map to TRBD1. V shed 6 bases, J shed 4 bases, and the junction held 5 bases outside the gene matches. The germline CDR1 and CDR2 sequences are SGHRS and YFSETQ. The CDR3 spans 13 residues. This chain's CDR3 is CASILTGGTEAFF. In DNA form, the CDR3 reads TGCGCCAGCATCTTAACAGGGGGCACTGAAGCTTTCTTT.

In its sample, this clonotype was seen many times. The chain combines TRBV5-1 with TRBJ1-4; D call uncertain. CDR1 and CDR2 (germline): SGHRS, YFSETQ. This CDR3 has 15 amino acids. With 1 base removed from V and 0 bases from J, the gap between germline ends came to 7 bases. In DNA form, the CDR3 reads TGCGCCAGCAGCTTGACGGTAGCAACTAATGAAAAACTGTTTTTT. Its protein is CASSLTVATNEKLFF.

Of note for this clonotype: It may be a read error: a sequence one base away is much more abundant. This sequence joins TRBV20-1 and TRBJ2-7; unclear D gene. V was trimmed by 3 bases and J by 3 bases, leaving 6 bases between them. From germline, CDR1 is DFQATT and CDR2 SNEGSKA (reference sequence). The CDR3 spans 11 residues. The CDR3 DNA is TGCAGTGCTAGCGGAGACTACGAGCAGTACTTC. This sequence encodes CSASGDYEQYF.

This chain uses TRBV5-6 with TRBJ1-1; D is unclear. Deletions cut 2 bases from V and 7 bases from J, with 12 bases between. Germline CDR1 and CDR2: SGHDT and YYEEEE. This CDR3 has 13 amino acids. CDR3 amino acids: CASSFSRQSEAFF. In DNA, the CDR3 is TGTGCCAGCAGCTTTAGTCGGCAGAGTGAAGCTTTCTTT.

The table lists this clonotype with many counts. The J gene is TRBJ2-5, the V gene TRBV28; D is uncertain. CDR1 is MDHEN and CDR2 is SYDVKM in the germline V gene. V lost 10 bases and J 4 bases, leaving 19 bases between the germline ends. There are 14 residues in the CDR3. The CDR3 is CATLSHSASETQYF. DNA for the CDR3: TGTGCCACCCTTTCACACAGTGCCTCAGAGACCCAGTACTTC.

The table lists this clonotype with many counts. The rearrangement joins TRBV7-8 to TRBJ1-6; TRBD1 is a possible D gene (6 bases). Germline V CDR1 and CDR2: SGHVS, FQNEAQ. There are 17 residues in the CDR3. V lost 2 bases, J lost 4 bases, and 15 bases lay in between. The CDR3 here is CASSLRWTANYNSPLHF. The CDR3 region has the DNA TGTGCCAGCAGCTTACGTTGGACAGCTAATTATAATTCACCCCTCCACTTT.

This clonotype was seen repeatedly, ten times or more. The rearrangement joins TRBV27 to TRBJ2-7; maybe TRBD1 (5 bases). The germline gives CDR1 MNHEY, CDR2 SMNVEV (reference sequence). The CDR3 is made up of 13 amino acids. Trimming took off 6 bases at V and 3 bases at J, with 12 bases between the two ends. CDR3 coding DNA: TGTGCCAGCAGCATGGGGCGGAACTACGAGCAGTACTTC. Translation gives CASSMGRNYEQYF.

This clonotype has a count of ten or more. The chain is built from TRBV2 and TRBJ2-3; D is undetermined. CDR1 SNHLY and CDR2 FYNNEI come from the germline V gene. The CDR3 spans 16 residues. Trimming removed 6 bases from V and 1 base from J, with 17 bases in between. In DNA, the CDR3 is TGTGCCAGCAGACGACATACCATTGCTGGCACAGATACGCAGTATTTT. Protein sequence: CASRRHTIAGTDTQYF.

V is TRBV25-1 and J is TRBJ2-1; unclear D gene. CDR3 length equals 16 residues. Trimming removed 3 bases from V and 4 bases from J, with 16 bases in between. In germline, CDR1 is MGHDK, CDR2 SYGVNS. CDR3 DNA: TGTGCCAGCAGTGACCCCCTAGATGGTAGATACAATGAGCAGTTCTTC. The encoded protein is CASSDPLDGRYNEQFF.

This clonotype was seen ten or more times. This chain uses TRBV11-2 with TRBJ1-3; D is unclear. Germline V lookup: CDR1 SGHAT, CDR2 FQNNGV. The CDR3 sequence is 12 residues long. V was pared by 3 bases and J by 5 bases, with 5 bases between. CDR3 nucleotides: TGTGCCAGCAGCTTGACCAGAAACACCATATATTTT. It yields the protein CASSLTRNTIYF.

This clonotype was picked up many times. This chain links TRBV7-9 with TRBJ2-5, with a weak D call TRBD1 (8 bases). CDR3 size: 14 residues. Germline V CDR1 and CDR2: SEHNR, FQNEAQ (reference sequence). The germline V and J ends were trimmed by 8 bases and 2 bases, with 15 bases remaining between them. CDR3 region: CASGEQGGQETQYF. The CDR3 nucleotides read TGTGCCAGCGGCGAACAGGGGGGGCAAGAGACCCAGTACTTC.